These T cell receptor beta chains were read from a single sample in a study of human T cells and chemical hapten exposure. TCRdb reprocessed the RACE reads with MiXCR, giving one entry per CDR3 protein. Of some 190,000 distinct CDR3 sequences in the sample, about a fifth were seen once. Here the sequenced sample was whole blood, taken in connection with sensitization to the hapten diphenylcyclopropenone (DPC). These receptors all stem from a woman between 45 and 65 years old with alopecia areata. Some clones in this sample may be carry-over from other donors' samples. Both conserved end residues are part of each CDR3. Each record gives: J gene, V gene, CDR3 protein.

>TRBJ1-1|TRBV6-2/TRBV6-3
CASSHTIADRGGEAFF
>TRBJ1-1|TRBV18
CASSHAGRGTEAFF
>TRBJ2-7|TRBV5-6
CASSLFSNYEQYF
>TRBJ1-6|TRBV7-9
CASSGDRASSYNSPLHF
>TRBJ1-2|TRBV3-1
CASSPSIDRGHTF
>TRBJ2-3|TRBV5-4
CASTVLAGGPGTQYF
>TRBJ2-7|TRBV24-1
CATSDFANEQYF
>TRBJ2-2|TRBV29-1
CSVVLLGGRLAGELFF
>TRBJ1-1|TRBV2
CASSEGRLNTEAFF
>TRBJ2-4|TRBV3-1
CASSPSGTAGGIQYF
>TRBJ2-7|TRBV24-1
CATSDAGAYEQYF
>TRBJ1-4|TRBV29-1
CSVQGAANEKLFF
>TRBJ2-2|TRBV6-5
CASSYSTGGETGELFF
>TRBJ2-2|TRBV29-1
CSVTPRTGLTGELFF
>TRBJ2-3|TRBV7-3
CASSPLGLRTSGIGREAGTDTQYF